This T cell receptor beta chain was observed in a study of technical replicates of blood from a few donors listed by TCRdb under 2017. The library was built by means of the immunoSEQ multiplex PCR assay. Held by TCRdb, this immuneACCESS table contains in-frame sequences only and omits some clones. Under half of the omission traces to an unresolved V gene where checked; the cause of the rest is unknown. The sample yields around 80,000 clones; around nine tenths were counted once. The top ten clonotypes cover 0.25% of the sample. Note on this clone: The specificity of this receptor is unknown. Base qualities are not at hand, and no much larger clone is one base apart.

Relative to germline, V is missing 0 bases and J is missing 9 bases, with 2 bases of the junction outside any gene match. According to the germline V gene, CDR1 reads SGHAT and CDR2 reads FQNNGV. The CDR3 numbers 14 residues from cysteine through phenylalanine. This entry keeps only the CDR3 DNA: 42 bases, framed from base 1. This receptor was identified in a human donor in good health. The source material was T cells isolated from PBMCs. Recombination connected TRBV11-2 to TRBJ2-5, with TRBD2 matching 12 junction bases. The bases are TGTGCCAGCAGCTTAGATAGACTAGCGGGAGCCCAGTACTTC. It translates as CASSLDRLAGAQYF.